These T cell receptor beta chains were read from a single sample in a study of cytomegalovirus exposure and HLA in healthy donors. Some clones are missing from TCRdb's copy, which holds only in-frame ones; the method was immunoSEQ multiplex PCR. The data show some 320,000 clones, roughly nine tenths seen once. Source material: PBMCs. These TCRs come from a woman aged 25-40 years in good health and CMV-seropositive. Each CDR3 is given with its conserved first and last residue. A D gene is named only where the DNA matches it firmly. Size is stated for part of the rows, as once, few or many counts, or as a class when the clone is expanded.

size	J	D	V	DNA	CDR3
NA	TRBJ1-1	TRBD1	TRBV5-6	TGTGCCAGCAGCTTGGGGGACAGGGCGGAAGCTTTCTTT	CASSLGDRAEAFF
once	TRBJ2-1	TRBD2	TRBV2	TGTGCCGGGACTAGCGGGGGTACTTCCAATGAGCAGTTCTTC	CAGTSGGTSNEQFF
NA	TRBJ1-3	NA	TRBV15	TGTGCCACCAGCAGAGATCTTTCTCGGGCAACCGGAAACACCATATATTTT	CATSRDLSRATGNTIYF
NA	TRBJ2-2	NA	TRBV7-2	TGTGCCAGCAGCTTTCGGACGAAGAACACCGGGGAGCTGTTTTTT	CASSFRTKNTGELFF
NA	TRBJ1-1	NA	TRBV27	TGTGCCAGCATGACGAACACTGAAGCTTTCTTT	CASMTNTEAFF
NA	TRBJ2-7	NA	TRBV5-1	TGCGCCAGCAGCCTGGGTCAGGGTCTCACCTACGAGCAGTACTTC	CASSLGQGLTYEQYF
NA	TRBJ1-1	NA	TRBV19	TGTGCCAGTAGTATAGCGGGGCCTGTGACTGAAGCTTTCTTT	CASSIAGPVTEAFF
NA	TRBJ2-7	TRBD1	TRBV6-5	TGTGCCAGCAGACGGGACAGCTACGAGCAGTACTTC	CASRRDSYEQYF
NA	TRBJ2-7	TRBD2	TRBV5-1	TGCGCCAGCAGGATAGCGGGGGGAGGCGAGCAGTACTTC	CASRIAGGGEQYF
NA	TRBJ2-5	NA	TRBV4-1	TGCGCCAGCAGCCTAGCGGAGCAAGAGACCCAGTACTTC	CASSLAEQETQYF
NA	TRBJ2-7	NA	TRBV15	TGTGCCACCAGCACGGCACAGGGATACGAGCAGTACTTC	CATSTAQGYEQYF